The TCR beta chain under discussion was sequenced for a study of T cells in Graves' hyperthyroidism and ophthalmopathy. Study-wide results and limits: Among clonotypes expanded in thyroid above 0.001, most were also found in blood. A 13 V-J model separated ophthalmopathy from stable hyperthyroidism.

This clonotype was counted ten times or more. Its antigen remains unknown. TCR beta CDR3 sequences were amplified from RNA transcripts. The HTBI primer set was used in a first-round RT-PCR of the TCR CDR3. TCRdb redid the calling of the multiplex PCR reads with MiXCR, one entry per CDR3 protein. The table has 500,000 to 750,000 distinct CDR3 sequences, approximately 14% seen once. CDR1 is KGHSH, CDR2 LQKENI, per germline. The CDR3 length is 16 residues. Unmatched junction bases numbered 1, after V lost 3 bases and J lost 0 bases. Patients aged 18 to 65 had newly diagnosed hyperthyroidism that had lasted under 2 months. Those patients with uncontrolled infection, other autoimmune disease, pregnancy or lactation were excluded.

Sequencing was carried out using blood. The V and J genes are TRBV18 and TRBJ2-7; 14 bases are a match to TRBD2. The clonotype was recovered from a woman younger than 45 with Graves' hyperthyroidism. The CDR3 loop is CASSPGTSGSSYEQYF. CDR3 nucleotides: TGTGCCAGCTCACCTGGGACTAGCGGGAGCTCCTACGAGCAGTACTTC.